These T cell receptor beta chains were read from a single sample in a study of shared clonotypes between healthy human individuals. Sequencing was performed with immunoSEQ multiplex PCR; in TCRdb, only in-frame clones are kept and a portion is missing. Seen here are 150,000 to 200,000 clones, just under 95% observed once, and the top ten hold more than 0.06%. Sequencing was performed on naive CD4+ T cells sorted from blood. Receptor source: a woman aged 25 to 39 in good health. Each CDR3 is given with its conserved first and last residue. The order of the fields is clone size, D gene, V gene, J gene, CDR3 DNA, CDR3 protein. The D gene is left open where the match is weak. Only some rows state a clone size, as once, few, many or a class for expanded clones.

size: .; D: .; V: TRBV7-8; J: TRBJ2-2; DNA: TGTGCCAGCAGGCCGAGCGGCGCCGCGAACACCGGGGAGCTGTTTTTT; CDR3: CASRPSGAANTGELFF
size: .; D: TRBD1; V: TRBV6-4; J: TRBJ1-2; DNA: TGTGCCAGCAGTGACCCTGGAGGACAGGGTCGCTACACCTTC; CDR3: CASSDPGGQGRYTF
size: .; D: TRBD2; V: TRBV18; J: TRBJ2-7; DNA: TGTGCCAGCTCACAGTGGGGGGGTTCCTACGAGCAGTACTTC; CDR3: CASSQWGGSYEQYF
size: .; D: TRBD1; V: TRBV18; J: TRBJ1-1; DNA: TGTGCCAGCTCAATCGGACAGGGGGGTGGGACTGAAGCTTTCTTT; CDR3: CASSIGQGGGTEAFF
size: few; D: TRBD2; V: TRBV5-1; J: TRBJ2-4; DNA: TGCGCCAGCAGTTTAGGACTAGCGGGACGAAACATTCAGTACTTC; CDR3: CASSLGLAGRNIQYF
size: .; D: TRBD2; V: TRBV10-1; J: TRBJ2-7; DNA: TGCGCCAGCAGTCGGACTAGCGGGAGGTCCTACGAGCAGTACTTC; CDR3: CASSRTSGRSYEQYF
size: .; D: .; V: TRBV11-2; J: TRBJ2-3; DNA: TGTGCCAGCAGAATCGGCGCAGGTAGCACAGATACGCAGTATTTT; CDR3: CASRIGAGSTDTQYF
size: .; D: .; V: TRBV5-5; J: TRBJ1-4; DNA: TGTGCCAGCAGCTTGGCAGGGTCTGAAAAACTGTTTTTT; CDR3: CASSLAGSEKLFF
size: .; D: .; V: TRBV7-3; J: TRBJ2-2; DNA: TGTGCCAGCAGCTTTTCTTCGTCAATCGGGGAGCTGTTTTTT; CDR3: CASSFSSSIGELFF
size: few; D: .; V: TRBV18; J: TRBJ1-1; DNA: TGTGCCAGCTTGCTAGGAGGGAACACTGAAGCTTTCTTT; CDR3: CASLLGGNTEAFF